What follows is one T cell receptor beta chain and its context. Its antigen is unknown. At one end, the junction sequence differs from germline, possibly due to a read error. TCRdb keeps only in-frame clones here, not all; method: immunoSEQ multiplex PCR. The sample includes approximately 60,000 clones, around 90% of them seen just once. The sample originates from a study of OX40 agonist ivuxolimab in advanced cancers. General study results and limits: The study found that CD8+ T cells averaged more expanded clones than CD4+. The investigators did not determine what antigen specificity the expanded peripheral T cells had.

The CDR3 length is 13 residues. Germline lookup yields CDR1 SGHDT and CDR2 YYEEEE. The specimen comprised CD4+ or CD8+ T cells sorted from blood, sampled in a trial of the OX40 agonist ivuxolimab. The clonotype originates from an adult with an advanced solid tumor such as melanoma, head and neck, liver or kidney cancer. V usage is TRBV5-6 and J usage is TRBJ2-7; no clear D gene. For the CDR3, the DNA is TGTGCCAGCAGCTTGGAAGGTTCCTCCGAGCAGTACTTC. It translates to CASSLEGSSEQYF.